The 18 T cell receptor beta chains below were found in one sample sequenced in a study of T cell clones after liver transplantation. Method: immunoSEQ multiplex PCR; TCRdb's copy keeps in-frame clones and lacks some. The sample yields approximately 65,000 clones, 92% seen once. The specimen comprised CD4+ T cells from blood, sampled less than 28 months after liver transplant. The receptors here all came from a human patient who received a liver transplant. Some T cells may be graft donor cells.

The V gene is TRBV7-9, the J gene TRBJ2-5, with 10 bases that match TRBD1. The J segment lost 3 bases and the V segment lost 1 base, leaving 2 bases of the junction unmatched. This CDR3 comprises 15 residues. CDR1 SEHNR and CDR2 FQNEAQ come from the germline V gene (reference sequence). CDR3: CASSLDGQGEETQYF. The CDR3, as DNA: TGTGCCAGCAGCTTAGACGGACAGGGGGAAGAGACCCAGTACTTC.

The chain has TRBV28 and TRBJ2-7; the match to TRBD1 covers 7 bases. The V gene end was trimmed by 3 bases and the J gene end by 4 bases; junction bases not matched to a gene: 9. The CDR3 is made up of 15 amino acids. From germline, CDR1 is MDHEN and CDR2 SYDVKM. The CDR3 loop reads CASSFLGTADYEQYF. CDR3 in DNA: TGTGCCAGCAGTTTCCTCGGGACAGCTGATTACGAGCAGTACTTC.

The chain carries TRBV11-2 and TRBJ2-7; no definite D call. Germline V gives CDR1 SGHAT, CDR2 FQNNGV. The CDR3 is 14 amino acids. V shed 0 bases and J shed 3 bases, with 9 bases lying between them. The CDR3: CASSLELSYYEQYF. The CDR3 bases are TGTGCCAGCAGCTTAGAGCTCAGTTACTACGAGCAGTACTTC.

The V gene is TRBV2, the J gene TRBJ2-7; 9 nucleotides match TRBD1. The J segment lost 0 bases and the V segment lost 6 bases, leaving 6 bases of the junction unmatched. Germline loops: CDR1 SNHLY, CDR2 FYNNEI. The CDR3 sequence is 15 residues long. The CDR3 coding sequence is TGTGCCAGCAGGTGGGGGACAGGGCTCTCCTACGAGCAGTACTTC. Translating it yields CASRWGTGLSYEQYF.

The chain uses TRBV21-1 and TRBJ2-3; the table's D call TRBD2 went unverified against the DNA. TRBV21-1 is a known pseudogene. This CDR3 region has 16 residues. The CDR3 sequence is CASSKDTSGRFDTQYF. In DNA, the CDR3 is TGTGCCAGCAGCAAAGATACTAGCGGGAGGTTCGATACGCAGTATTTT.

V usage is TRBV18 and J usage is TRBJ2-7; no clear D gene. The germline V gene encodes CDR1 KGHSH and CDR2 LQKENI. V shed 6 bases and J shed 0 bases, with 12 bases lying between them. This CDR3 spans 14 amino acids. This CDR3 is CASSPRTDSYEQYF. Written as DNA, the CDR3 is TGTGCCAGCTCCCCAAGGACGGACTCCTACGAGCAGTACTTC.

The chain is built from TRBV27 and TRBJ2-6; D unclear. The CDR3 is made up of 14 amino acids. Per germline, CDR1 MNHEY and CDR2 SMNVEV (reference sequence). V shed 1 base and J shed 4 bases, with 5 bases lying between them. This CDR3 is CASSLLAGANVLTF. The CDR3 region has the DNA TGTGCCAGCAGTTTATTGGCCGGGGCCAACGTCCTGACTTTC.

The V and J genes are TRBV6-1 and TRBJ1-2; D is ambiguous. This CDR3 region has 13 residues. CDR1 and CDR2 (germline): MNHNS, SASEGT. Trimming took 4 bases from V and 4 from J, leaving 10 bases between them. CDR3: CASSGHSVYGYTF. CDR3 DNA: TGTGCCAGCAGTGGGCACAGTGTCTATGGCTACACCTTC.

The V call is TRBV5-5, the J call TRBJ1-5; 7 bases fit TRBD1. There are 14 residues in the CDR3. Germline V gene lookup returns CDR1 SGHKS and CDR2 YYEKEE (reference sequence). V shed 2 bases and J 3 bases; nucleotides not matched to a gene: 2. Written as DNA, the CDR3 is TGTGCCAGCAGCTTAACAGGGGACAATCAGCCCCAGCATTTT. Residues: CASSLTGDNQPQHF.

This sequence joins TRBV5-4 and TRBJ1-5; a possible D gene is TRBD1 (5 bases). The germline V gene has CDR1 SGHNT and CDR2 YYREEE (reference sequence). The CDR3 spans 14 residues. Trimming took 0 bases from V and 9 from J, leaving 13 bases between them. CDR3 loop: CASSLEVGHGPQHF. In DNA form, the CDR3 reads TGTGCCAGCAGCTTGGAGGTTGGACATGGGCCCCAGCATTTT. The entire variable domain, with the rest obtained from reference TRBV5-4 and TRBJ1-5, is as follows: ETGVTQSPTHLIKTRGQQVTLRCSSQSGHNTVSWYQQALGQGPQFIFQYYREEENGRGNFPPRFSGLQFPNYSSELNVNALELDDSALYLCASSLEVGHGPQHFGDGTRLSIL.

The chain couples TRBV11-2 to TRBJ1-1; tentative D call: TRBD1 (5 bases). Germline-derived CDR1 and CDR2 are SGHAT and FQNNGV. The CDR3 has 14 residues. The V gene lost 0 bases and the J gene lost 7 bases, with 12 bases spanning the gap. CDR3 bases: TGTGCCAGCAGCTTAGAGTCCGGCAGGGATGAAGCTTTCTTT. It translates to CASSLESGRDEAFF.

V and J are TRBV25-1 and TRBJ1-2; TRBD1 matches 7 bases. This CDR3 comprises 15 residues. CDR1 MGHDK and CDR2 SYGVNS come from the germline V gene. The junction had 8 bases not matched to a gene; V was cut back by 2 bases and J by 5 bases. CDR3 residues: CASSEGGTDEYGYTF. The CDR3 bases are TGTGCCAGCAGTGAAGGGGGGACAGATGAATATGGCTACACCTTC.

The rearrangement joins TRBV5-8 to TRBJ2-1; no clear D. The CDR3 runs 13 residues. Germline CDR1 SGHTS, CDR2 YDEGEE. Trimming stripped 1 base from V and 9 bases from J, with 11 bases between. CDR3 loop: CASSLQDGGEQFF. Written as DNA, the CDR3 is TGTGCCAGCAGCTTGCAGGACGGCGGTGAGCAGTTCTTC.

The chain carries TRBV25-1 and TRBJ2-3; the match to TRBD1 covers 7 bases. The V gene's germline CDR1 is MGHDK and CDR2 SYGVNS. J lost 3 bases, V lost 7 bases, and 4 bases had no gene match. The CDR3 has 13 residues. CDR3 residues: CASTPTGTDTQYF. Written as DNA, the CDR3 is TGTGCCAGCACACCGACAGGGACAGATACGCAGTATTTT.

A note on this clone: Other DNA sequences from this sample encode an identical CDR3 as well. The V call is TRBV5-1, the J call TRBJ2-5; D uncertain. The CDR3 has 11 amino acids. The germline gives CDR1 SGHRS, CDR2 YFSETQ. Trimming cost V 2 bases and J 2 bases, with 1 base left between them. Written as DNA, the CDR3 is TGCGCCAGCAGCTTTCAAGAGACCCAGTACTTC. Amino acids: CASSFQETQYF.

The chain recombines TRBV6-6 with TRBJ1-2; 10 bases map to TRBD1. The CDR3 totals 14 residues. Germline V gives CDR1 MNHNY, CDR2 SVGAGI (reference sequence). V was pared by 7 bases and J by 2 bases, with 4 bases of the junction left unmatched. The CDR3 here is CASTRGQGNYGYTF. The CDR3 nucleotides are TGTGCCAGCACGAGGGGACAGGGGAACTATGGCTACACCTTC.

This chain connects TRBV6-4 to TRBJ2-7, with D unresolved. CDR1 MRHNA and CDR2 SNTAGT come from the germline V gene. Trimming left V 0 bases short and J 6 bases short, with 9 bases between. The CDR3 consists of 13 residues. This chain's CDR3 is CASSDSKGAEQYF. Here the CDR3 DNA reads TGTGCCAGCAGTGACTCGAAAGGAGCCGAGCAGTACTTC.

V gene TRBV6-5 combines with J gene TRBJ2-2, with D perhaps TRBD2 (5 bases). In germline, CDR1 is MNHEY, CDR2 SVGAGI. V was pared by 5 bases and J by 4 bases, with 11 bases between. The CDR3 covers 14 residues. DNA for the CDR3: TGTGCCAGCAGTACCCTAGCTGGCACCGGGGAGCTGTTTTTT. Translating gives CASSTLAGTGELFF.